This T cell receptor beta chain was found in a study of response to subunit inactivated influenza vaccine. Notes on the study in general: After each seasonal influenza vaccination, few new T cells are recruited, the authors suggested.

V shed 6 bases, J shed 1 base, and the junction held 7 bases outside the gene matches. The germline V gene encodes CDR1 DFQATT and CDR2 SNEGSKA (reference sequence). The CDR3 spans 14 residues. One entry per CDR3 protein results from TCRdb running MiXCR on the RT-PCR reads. Of hundreds of thousands of distinct CDR3 sequences in the sample, less than 20% were seen once. A word on this clonotype: The antigen is undetermined.

The chain uses TRBV20-1 and TRBJ1-1, with 8 bases aligning to TRBD1. The sample in question was PBMCs from blood, obtained 11 to 12 days after vaccination. The receptor comes from a man aged 45-65 years who received an inactivated influenza vaccine. In DNA form, the CDR3 reads TGCAGTGCAAATTTAGGGACAGGGAACACTGAAGCTTTCTTT. It yields the protein CSANLGTGNTEAFF.